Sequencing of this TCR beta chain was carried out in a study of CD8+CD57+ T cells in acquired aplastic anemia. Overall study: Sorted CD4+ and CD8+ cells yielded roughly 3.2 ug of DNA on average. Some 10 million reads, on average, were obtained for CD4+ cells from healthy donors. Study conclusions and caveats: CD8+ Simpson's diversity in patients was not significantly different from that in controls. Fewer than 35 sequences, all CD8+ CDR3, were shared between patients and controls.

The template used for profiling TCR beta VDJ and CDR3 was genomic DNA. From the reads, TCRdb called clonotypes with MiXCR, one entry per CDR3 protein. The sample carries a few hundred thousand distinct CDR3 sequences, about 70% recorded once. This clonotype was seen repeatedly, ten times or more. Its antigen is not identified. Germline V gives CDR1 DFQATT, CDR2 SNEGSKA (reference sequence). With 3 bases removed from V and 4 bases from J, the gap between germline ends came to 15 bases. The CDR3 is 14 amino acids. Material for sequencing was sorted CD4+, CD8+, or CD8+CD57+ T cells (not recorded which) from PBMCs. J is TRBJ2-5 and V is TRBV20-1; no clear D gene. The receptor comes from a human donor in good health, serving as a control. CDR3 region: CSASKGVTLETQYF. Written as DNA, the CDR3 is TGCAGTGCTAGTAAGGGTGTTACTTTAGAGACCCAGTACTTC.